One sample yielded the 27 T cell receptor beta chains listed below, sequenced in a study of regulatory T cells in long-lasting Graves disease. Time point denoted: newly diagnosed GD, antithyroid drugs for less than 3 months. Construction of the TCR library relied on RNA isolated from PBMCs. Researchers made TCR beta libraries by using iRepertoire HTBI primers and running Arm-PCR on CDR3 regions. TCRdb reprocessed the multiplex PCR reads with MiXCR, giving one entry per CDR3 protein. The sample carries around 330,000 distinct CDR3 sequences, roughly 18% recorded once. The starting material was peripheral blood mononuclear cells (PBMCs), obtained at new diagnosis, from a patient treated with antithyroid drugs. The receptors originated from a female donor with Graves disease.

The chain is built from TRBV28 and TRBJ2-2, with D hard to call. CDR1 is MDHEN, CDR2 SYDVKM, per germline. Trimming stripped 6 bases from V and 0 bases from J, with 11 bases between. The CDR3 contains 15 residues. The CDR3: CASSPAGPNTGELFF. CDR3 nucleotides: TGTGCCAGCAGCCCGGCCGGTCCGAACACCGGGGAGCTGTTTTTT.

This clonotype was detected many times. The gene calls are TRBV25-1 and TRBJ2-5; 7 nucleotides align to TRBD1. The germline gives CDR1 MGHDK, CDR2 SYGVNS. The ends lost 3 bases at V and 0 bases at J; junction bases unmatched: 1. CDR3 length: 14 residues. CDR3 protein: CASSEGQYQETQYF. The DNA for the CDR3 is TGTGCCAGCAGTGAGGGACAGTACCAAGAGACCCAGTACTTC.

As to this clonotype: This clone may be a read error of a much larger clone one base away. This chain uses TRBV30 with TRBJ2-1, with TRBD1 matching 9 bases. V gave up 0 bases and J gave up 2 bases; unmatched junction bases: 2. This CDR3 is built from 15 residues. CDR1 is GTSNPN, CDR2 SVGIG, per germline (reference sequence). This CDR3 is CAWSVRTGAYNEQFF. For the CDR3, the DNA is TGTGCCTGGAGTGTGAGGACAGGGGCCTACAATGAGCAGTTCTTC.

This chain uses TRBV9 with TRBJ2-3, with D perhaps matching TRBD2 (6 bases). V shed 3 bases and J shed 6 bases, with 23 bases lying between them. This CDR3 spans 17 amino acids. The germline V gene encodes CDR1 SGDLS and CDR2 YYNGEE. CDR3 sequence: CASSARVFQEGSDTQYF. CDR3 nucleotides: TGTGCCAGCAGCGCCCGGGTGTTCCAGGAGGGTTCGGATACGCAGTATTTT.

In its sample, this clonotype was seen many times. Possible read error: a much larger clone is one base away. The chain recombines TRBV27 with TRBJ2-5; a weak D match, TRBD2 (6 bases). Germline values: CDR1 MNHEY, CDR2 SMNVEV (reference sequence). The CDR3 totals 14 residues. The CDR3 reads CACSLYGTPETQYF. The CDR3 nucleotides read TGTGCCTGCAGTTTATATGGGACTCCAGAGACCCAGTACTTC.

This clonotype was counted between two and nine times. The chain recombines TRBV11-1 with TRBJ2-7; 9 bases match TRBD1. The CDR3 is 17 amino acids. The V segment lost 5 bases and the J segment 3 bases; nucleotides outside the gene matches: 14. CDR1 and CDR2 from the germline V gene are SGHAT and FQDESV (reference sequence). The CDR3: CASSLRNTGTGHYEQYF. Written as DNA, the CDR3 is TGTGCCAGCAGCCTTAGAAACACCGGGACAGGGCACTACGAGCAGTACTTC.

This clonotype was detected ten times or more. V gene TRBV11-3 combines with J gene TRBJ2-1; 9 bases are shared with TRBD2. This CDR3 region has 16 residues. With 3 bases clipped from V and 6 bases from J, the junction kept 9 bases outside the gene matches. Germline CDR1 SGHNT, CDR2 YENEEA. The CDR3 DNA sequence: TGTGCCAGCAGCTTTAGATGGGCGGGAGGGAGCAATGAGCAGTTCTTC. This sequence encodes CASSFRWAGGSNEQFF.

This clonotype showed up many times. The DNA for the CDR3 is TGTGCCAGCAGTCGTCGGACCCCGGACCGTTCGGTCGAGCAGTACTTC. Protein sequence: CASSRRTPDRSVEQYF. V gene TRBV2 combines with J gene TRBJ2-7, with D unclear. Trimming removed 5 bases from V and 6 bases from J, with 23 bases in between. CDR1 and CDR2 from the germline V gene are SNHLY and FYNNEI. The CDR3 runs 16 residues.

The CDR3 DNA follows: TGTGCCAGCAGATCACAGGGGACCCCCTACAATGAGCAGTTCTTC. Translation: CASRSQGTPYNEQFF. The chain is built from TRBV2 and TRBJ2-1, with 7 bases fitting TRBD1. The V and J ends lost 6 bases and 2 bases, in that order; junction bases with no gene match: 7. CDR3 size: 15 residues. Per the germline V gene, CDR1 is SNHLY and CDR2 is FYNNEI. The full variable domain, in which reference TRBV2 and TRBJ2-1 provide the parts outside the CDR3, is EPEVTQTPSHQVTQMGQEVILRCVPISNHLYFYWYRQILGQKVEFLVSFYNNEISEKSEIFDDQFSVERPDGSNFTLKIRSTKLEDSAMYFCASRSQGTPYNEQFFGPGTRLTVL.

This clonotype appeared a few times. The V gene is TRBV11-2, the J gene TRBJ2-2; 7 nucleotides line up with TRBD1. V dropped 5 bases and J dropped 3; count of bases not matched to a gene: 21. This CDR3 comprises 20 residues. CDR1 and CDR2 from the germline V gene are SGHAT and FQNNGV. The CDR3 DNA follows: TGTGCCAGCAGCGATAGTCCCCCAAGACAAGACAGGGCTTACACCGGGGAGCTGTTTTTT. It yields the protein CASSDSPPRQDRAYTGELFF.

The table lists this clonotype with a few counts. The V and J genes are TRBV6-1 and TRBJ2-3; D is unclear. The V gene's germline CDR1 is MNHNS and CDR2 SASEGT. The CDR3 runs to 16 residues. V shed 6 bases and J shed 0 bases, with 16 bases lying between them. The CDR3: CASSAIPISSTDTQYF. In DNA form, the CDR3 reads TGTGCCAGCAGCGCCATCCCTATCTCTAGCACAGATACGCAGTATTTT.

As concerns this clonotype: This likely came from a read error, as a far larger clone is one base away. The rearrangement uses TRBV7-2 and TRBJ2-3, with 7 nucleotides matching TRBD1. The end of the DNA aligns better with TRBJ2-5, so the J call may be wrong. This CDR3 has 15 amino acids. Germline V gives CDR1 SGHTA, CDR2 FQGNSA. CDR3 amino acids: CASRPQQGIGQTQYF. Written as DNA, the CDR3 is TGTGCCAGCAGACCTCAACAGGGGATTGGGCAGACCCAGTACTTC.

This clonotype has ten or more counts. The genes are TRBV20-1 and TRBJ1-5; tentatively, D is TRBD1 (6 bases). Trimming stripped 6 bases from V and 3 bases from J, with 12 bases between. Germline V gives CDR1 DFQATT, CDR2 SNEGSKA (reference sequence). There are 13 residues in the CDR3. CDR3 DNA sequence: TGCAGTGCCGCAAGGACAGTCAATCAGCCCCAGCATTTT. This codes for CSAARTVNQPQHF.

In the case of this clonotype: Likely a read error: the CDR3 ends without its conserved phenylalanine or tryptophan. The limits of the CDR3 on the DNA are not certain, so only TCRdb's listed CDR3 is given. The chain joins TRBV5-1 to TRBJ2-7; the DNA was not used to check the table's D call, TRBD1. Germline V lookup: CDR1 SGHRS, CDR2 YFSETQ. The CDR3 totals 12 residues, both ends included. CDR3 region: CASRFGASEQCL.

In this sample, this clonotype turned up once. This chain links TRBV28 with TRBJ2-2; 10 bases line up with TRBD1. V lost 7 bases, J lost 3 bases, and 11 bases stayed unmatched. Germline assignment: CDR1 MDHEN and CDR2 SYDVKM. This CDR3 is 17 amino acids long. CDR3 DNA: TGTGCCAGCACTCTACTCATGGGACAGGGGCACACCGGGGAGCTGTTTTTT. It codes for CASTLLMGQGHTGELFF.

This clonotype was counted a single time. The gene calls are TRBV12-3 or TRBV12-4 and TRBJ1-2, with D possibly being TRBD1 (5 bases). The V gene lost 5 bases and the J gene lost 4 bases, with 17 bases spanning the gap. This CDR3 contains 15 residues. The chain's CDR3 is CASSLKGRELYGYTF. CDR3 coding DNA: TGTGCCAGCAGTCTCAAGGGACGGGAACTCTATGGCTACACCTTC.

This clonotype was detected ten times or more. The genes are TRBV2 and TRBJ2-1; TRBD1 matches 10 bases. The germline V gene has CDR1 SNHLY and CDR2 FYNNEI. The CDR3 spans 14 residues. V lost 6 bases to trimming and J lost 9 bases; unmatched junction nucleotides: 8. For the CDR3, the DNA is TGTGCCAGCAGGAAGGGACAGGGGCTGGGTGAGCAGTTCTTC. It specifies CASRKGQGLGEQFF.

This clonotype was observed at least ten times. This chain connects TRBV9 to TRBJ1-1; D is uncertain. The CDR3 spans 13 residues. Germline values: CDR1 SGDLS, CDR2 YYNGEE. V dropped 0 bases and J dropped 4 bases, with 7 bases sitting between them. The CDR3 region has the DNA TGTGCCAGCAGCGTAGACACACTCACTGAAGCTTTCTTT. As protein: CASSVDTLTEAFF.

This clonotype was found a few times. The rearrangement uses TRBV15 and TRBJ2-5; D unclear. Per the germline V gene, CDR1 is LNHNV and CDR2 is YYDKDF (reference sequence). Trimming shortened V by 0 bases and J by 5 bases, and 13 bases separated the two germline ends. This CDR3 has 15 amino acids. The CDR3 region has the DNA TGTGCCACCAGCAGAGATTATGGGTTCGGGGAGACCCAGTACTTC. Encoded protein: CATSRDYGFGETQYF.

V is TRBV7-2 and J is TRBJ2-2, with 8 bases lining up with TRBD2. V was pared by 8 bases and J by 6 bases, with 8 bases of the junction left unmatched. CDR3 size: 14 residues. Per germline, CDR1 SGHTA and CDR2 FQGNSA. CDR3 coding DNA: TGTGCCAGCCTAGATAGCGGGAAGCCCGGGGAGCTGTTTTTT. Translating it yields CASLDSGKPGELFF.

This clonotype has just a few counts. The chain uses TRBV12-3 or TRBV12-4 and TRBJ2-1; 11 bases fit TRBD2. The CDR3 length is 15 residues. Losses at the gene ends were 7 bases for V and 5 bases for J; bases not matched to a gene: 7. The CDR3 loop reads CASTPGTSGNNEQFF. The DNA for the CDR3 is TGTGCCAGCACCCCGGGGACTAGCGGCAACAATGAGCAGTTCTTC.

The chain recombines TRBV2 with TRBJ2-4, with 7 nucleotides matching TRBD1. J gave up 6 bases and V 7 bases, and 9 bases lay outside the gene matches. Looked up from germline, CDR1 is SNHLY and CDR2 is FYNNEI. The CDR3 runs 14 residues. CDR3 sequence: CASTSSRTGNIQYF. As DNA, the CDR3 is TGTGCCAGCACATCAAGTAGGACAGGAAACATTCAGTACTTC. Filled out from reference TRBV2 and TRBJ2-4, the complete variable domain reads EPEVTQTPSHQVTQMGQEVILRCVPISNHLYFYWYRQILGQKVEFLVSFYNNEISEKSEIFDDQFSVERPDGSNFTLKIRSTKLEDSAMYFCASTSSRTGNIQYFGAGTRLSVL.

This clonotype was seen a handful of times. The chain is built from TRBV6-1 and TRBJ2-1; a possible D gene is TRBD2 (5 bases). V was trimmed by 1 base and J by 12 bases, leaving 19 bases between them. Germline V gene data show CDR1 as MNHNS and CDR2 as SASEGT. The CDR3 length is 15 residues. The CDR3, as DNA: TGTGCCAGCAGTGAAGTAGAATCGGCCTCGAGGGTGCAGTTCTTC. Its protein is CASSEVESASRVQFF.

The chain recombines TRBV19 with TRBJ2-7; D possibly corresponds to TRBD2 (6 bases). The CDR3 totals 15 residues. With 7 bases removed from V and 5 bases from J, the gap between germline ends came to 21 bases. Germline-derived CDR1 and CDR2 are LNHDA and SQIVND (reference sequence). The DNA of the CDR3 is TGTGCCAGTAATCCCGCAGGAGGAGGGCCCCACGAGCAGTACTTC. This translates into CASNPAGGGPHEQYF.

On this clonotype itself: A junction boundary mismatches the germline segment, possibly from a read error. The genes are TRBV12-3 or TRBV12-4 and TRBJ1-6; tentatively, D is TRBD1 (6 bases). The CDR3 has 16 amino acids. The CDR3 spells CASSRQDRPYNSSLHF. Here the CDR3 DNA reads TGTGCCAGCAGCCGACAAGACAGGCCCTATAATTCATCCCTCCACTTT.

CDR3 bases: TGCAGTGCTCCAGGGGCGAGGTATAGCAATCAGCCCCAGCATTTT. Amino acids: CSAPGARYSNQPQHF. V is TRBV20-1 and J is TRBJ1-5; D possibly corresponds to TRBD1 (6 bases). This CDR3 contains 15 residues. V lost 5 bases to trimming and J lost 0 bases, with 14 bases between them. The germline V gene encodes CDR1 DFQATT and CDR2 SNEGSKA (reference sequence).

This clonotype has more than one count but fewer than ten. The chain uses TRBV6-1 and TRBJ2-1; D remains ambiguous. The CDR3 loop spans 12 amino acids. Germline V gene sequence: CDR1 MNHNS, CDR2 SASEGT. V shed 0 bases and J shed 10 bases, with 7 bases lying between them. DNA of the CDR3: TGTGCCAGCAGTGAAGCACGCTACGAGCAGTTCTTC. Protein sequence: CASSEARYEQFF.